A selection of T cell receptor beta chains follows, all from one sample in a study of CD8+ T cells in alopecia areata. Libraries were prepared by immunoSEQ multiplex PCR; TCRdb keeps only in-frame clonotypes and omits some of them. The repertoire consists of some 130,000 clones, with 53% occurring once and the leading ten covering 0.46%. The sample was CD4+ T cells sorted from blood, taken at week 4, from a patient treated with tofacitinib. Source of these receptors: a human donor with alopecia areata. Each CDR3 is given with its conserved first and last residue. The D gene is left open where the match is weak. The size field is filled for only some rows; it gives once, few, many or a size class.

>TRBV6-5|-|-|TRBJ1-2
TGTGCCAGCAGTTACTCTTACGGTGAAAGTGGCTACACCTTC
CASSYSYGESGYTF
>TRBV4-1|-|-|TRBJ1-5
TGCGCCAGCAGCCAAGAAGTGTCCGGGGGGGGAAGACAGCCCCAGCATTTT
CASSQEVSGGGRQPQHF
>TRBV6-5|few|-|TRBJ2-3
TGTGCCAGCAGACGACAGGCCCTTAGCACAGATACGCAGTATTTT
CASRRQALSTDTQYF
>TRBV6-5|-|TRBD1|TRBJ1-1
TGTGCCAGCAGTTACTCGACAGGGACGAACACTGAAGCTTTCTTT
CASSYSTGTNTEAFF
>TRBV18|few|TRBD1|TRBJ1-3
TGTGCCAGCTCACCGGGACAGGGAGGAAACACCATATATTTT
CASSPGQGGNTIYF
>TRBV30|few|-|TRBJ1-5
TGTGCCTGGAGTTACGCCCTATCGGGCAATCAGCCCCAGCATTTT
CAWSYALSGNQPQHF
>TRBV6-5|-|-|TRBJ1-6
TGTGCCAGCAGTGTGTACAGGGATTCACCCCTCCACTTT
CASSVYRDSPLHF
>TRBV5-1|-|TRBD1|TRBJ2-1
TGCGCCAGCAGCCCACAGGGGGCCGTCGATGAGCAGTTCTTC
CASSPQGAVDEQFF
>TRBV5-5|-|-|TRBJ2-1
TGTGCCAGCAGCTTGGCTGTTGAGCAGTTCTTC
CASSLAVEQFF
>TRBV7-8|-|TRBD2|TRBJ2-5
TGTGCCAGCAGCTTAAGACTAGCGGCCCAAGAGACCCAGTACTTC
CASSLRLAAQETQYF
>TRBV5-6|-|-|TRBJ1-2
TGTGCCAGCAGCTCCCGCCGGGACACCCCCGGCTATGGCTACACCTTC
CASSSRRDTPGYGYTF
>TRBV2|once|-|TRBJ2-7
TGTGCCAGCAGTGCACTAGGTTCCTACGAGCAGTACTTC
CASSALGSYEQYF
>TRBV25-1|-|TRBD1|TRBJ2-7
TGTGCCAGCAGTGAATATTCGGGACAGGGGACGCACGAGCAGTACTTC
CASSEYSGQGTHEQYF
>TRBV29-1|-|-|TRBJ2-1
TGCAGCGTTGAACAGATCTACAATGAGCAGTTCTTC
CSVEQIYNEQFF
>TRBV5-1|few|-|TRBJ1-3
TGCGCCAGCAGCTTGATTTCCGGTCCTTCTGGAAACACCATATATTTT
CASSLISGPSGNTIYF
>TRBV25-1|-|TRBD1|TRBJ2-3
TGTGCCAGCACCCCGGACAGGGTTTCAGATACGCAGTATTTT
CASTPDRVSDTQYF
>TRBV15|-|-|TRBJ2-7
TGTGCCACCAGCAGAGAGTTGGGCAGGAATTACGAGCAGTACTTC
CATSRELGRNYEQYF
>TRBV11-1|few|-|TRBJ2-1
TGTGCCAGCAGCTTAGCGGGACTTGACAATGAGCAGTTCTTC
CASSLAGLDNEQFF
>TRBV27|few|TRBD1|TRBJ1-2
TGTGCCAGCAGTCCTCGACAGGGACGGGGCTATGGCTACACCTTC
CASSPRQGRGYGYTF
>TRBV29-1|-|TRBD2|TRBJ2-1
TGCAGCGTTGAAAGGGGCGGGAGTACTACCTACAATGAGCAGTTCTTC
CSVERGGSTTYNEQFF